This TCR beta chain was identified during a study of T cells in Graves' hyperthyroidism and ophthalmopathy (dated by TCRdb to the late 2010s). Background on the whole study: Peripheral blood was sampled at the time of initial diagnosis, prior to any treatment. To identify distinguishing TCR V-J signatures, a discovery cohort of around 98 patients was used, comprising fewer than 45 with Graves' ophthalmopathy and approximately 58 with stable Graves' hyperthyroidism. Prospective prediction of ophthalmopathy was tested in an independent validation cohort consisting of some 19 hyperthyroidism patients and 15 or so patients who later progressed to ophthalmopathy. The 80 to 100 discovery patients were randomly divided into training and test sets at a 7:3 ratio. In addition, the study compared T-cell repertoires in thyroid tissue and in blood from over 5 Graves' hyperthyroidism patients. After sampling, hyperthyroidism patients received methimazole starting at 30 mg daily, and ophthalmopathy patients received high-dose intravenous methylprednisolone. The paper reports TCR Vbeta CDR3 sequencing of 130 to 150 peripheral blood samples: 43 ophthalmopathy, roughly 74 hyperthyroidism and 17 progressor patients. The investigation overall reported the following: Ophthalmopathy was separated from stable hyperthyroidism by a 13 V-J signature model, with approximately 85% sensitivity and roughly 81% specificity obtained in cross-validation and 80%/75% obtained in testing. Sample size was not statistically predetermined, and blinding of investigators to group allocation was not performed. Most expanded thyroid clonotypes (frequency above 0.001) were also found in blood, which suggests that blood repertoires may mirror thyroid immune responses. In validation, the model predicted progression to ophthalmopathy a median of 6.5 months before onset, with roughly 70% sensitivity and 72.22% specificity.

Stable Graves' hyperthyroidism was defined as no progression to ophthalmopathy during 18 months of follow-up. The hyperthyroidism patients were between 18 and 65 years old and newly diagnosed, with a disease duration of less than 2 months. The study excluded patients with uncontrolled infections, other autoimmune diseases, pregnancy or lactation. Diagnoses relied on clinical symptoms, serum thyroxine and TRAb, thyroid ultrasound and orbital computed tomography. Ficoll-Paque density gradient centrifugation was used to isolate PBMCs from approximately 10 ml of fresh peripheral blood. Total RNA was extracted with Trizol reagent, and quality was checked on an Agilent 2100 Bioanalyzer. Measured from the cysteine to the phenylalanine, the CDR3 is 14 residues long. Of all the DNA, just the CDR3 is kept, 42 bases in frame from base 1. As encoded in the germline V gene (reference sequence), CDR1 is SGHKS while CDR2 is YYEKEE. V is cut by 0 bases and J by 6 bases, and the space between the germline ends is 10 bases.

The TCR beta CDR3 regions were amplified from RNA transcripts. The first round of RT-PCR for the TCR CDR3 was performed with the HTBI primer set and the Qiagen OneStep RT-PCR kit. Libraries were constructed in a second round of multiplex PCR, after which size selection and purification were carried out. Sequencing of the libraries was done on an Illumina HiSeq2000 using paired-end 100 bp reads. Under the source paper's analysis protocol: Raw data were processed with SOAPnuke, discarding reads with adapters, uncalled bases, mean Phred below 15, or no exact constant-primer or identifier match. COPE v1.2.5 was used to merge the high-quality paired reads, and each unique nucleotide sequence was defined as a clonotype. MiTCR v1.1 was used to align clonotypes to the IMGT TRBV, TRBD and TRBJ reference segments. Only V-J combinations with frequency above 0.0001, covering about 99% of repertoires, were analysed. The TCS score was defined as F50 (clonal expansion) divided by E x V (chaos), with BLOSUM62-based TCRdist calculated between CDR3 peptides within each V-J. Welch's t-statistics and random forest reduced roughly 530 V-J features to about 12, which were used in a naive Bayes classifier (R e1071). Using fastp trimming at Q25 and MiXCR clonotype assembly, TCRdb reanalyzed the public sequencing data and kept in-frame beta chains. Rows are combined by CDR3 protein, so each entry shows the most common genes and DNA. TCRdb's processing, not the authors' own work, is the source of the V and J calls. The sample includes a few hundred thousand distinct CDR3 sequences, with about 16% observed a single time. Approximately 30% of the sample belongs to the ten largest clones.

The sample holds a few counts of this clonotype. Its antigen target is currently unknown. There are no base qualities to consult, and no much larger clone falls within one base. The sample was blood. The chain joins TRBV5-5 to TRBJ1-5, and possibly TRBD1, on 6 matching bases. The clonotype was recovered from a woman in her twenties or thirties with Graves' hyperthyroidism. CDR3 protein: CASSLEEGVQPQHF. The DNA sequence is TGTGCCAGCAGCTTGGAGGAGGGGGTTCAGCCCCAGCATTTT.